This T cell receptor beta chain is drawn from a study of cytomegalovirus exposure and HLA in healthy donors. Study findings and constraints: Through in vitro validation, a few CMV-associated chains were shown to be specific for CMV antigens.

Regarding this clone: Its matching antigen is unknown.

The PCR made use of 60 Vbeta and 13 Jbeta primers. The table came from immunoSEQ multiplex PCR; TCRdb's copy has only in-frame clones and leaves some out. In the table there are 120,000 or so clones, roughly a tenth of which are singletons. The receptor's source is a woman aged 18-29 years in good health and CMV-seropositive. Source material: PBMCs.

As DNA, the CDR3 is TGTGCCTGGTCCCATGGCCATAGCAATCAGCCCCAGCATTTT. The encoded protein is CAWSHGHSNQPQHF. The chain couples TRBV30 to TRBJ1-5, with D unclear. From germline, CDR1 is GTSNPN and CDR2 SVGIG (reference sequence). This CDR3 is built from 14 residues. V lost 5 bases to trimming and J lost 0 bases, with 11 bases between them.